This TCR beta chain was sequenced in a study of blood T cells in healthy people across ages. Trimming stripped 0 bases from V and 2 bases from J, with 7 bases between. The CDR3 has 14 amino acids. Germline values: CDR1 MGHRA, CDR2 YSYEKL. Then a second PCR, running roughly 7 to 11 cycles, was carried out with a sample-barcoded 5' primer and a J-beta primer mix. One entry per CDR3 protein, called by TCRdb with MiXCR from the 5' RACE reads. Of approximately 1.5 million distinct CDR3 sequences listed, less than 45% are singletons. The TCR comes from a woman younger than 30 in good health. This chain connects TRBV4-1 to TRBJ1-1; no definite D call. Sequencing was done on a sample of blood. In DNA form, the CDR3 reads TGCGCCAGCAGCCAAGATAAGGGTAACACTGAAGCTTTCTTT. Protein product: CASSQDKGNTEAFF.